This is a list of T cell receptor beta chains from one sample in a study of shared clonotypes between healthy human individuals. Sequencing was performed with immunoSEQ multiplex PCR; in TCRdb, only in-frame clones are kept and a portion is missing. The sample carries millions of clones, around 93% recorded once. Sample: naive CD8+ T cells from PBMCs. These TCRs come from a man between 18 and 29 years old in good health. Some clones in this sample may be carry-over from other donors' samples. The CDR3 runs from the conserved cysteine through the conserved F or W. Fields, in order: V gene, D gene, clone size, J gene, CDR3 protein, CDR3 DNA. The D gene is left open where the match is weak. Clone sizes are given selectively: once, few, many, or a class where the clone is expanded.

>TRBV5-6|.|.|TRBJ2-1
CASSFSGRKYYNEQFF
TGTGCCAGCAGCTTTTCCGGGAGAAAATACTACAATGAGCAGTTCTTC
>TRBV21-1|.|.|TRBJ2-7
CASRNSGTGSYEQYF
TGTGCCAGCAGGAATTCCGGGACAGGGTCCTACGAGCAGTACTTC
>TRBV9|.|.|TRBJ2-5
CASRGENQETQYF
TGTGCCAGCAGGGGGGAGAACCAAGAGACCCAGTACTTC
>TRBV19|.|.|TRBJ2-3
CASTVGANTDTQYF
TGTGCCAGTACCGTAGGTGCGAACACAGATACGCAGTATTTT
>TRBV6-1|.|.|TRBJ2-4
CASSEEAAGGIQYF
TGTGCCAGCAGTGAAGAGGCGGCCGGGGGCATTCAGTACTTC
>TRBV2|.|.|TRBJ2-7
CASGPRGATYEQYF
TGTGCCAGCGGGCCCAGGGGGGCCACCTACGAGCAGTACTTC
>TRBV5-8|.|.|TRBJ2-7
CASSWDKTYEQYF
TGTGCCAGCAGCTGGGACAAGACCTACGAGCAGTACTTC
>TRBV19|.|.|TRBJ1-1
CASSNREATEAFF
TGTGCCAGTAGTAACAGGGAGGCGACTGAAGCTTTCTTT
>TRBV15|TRBD1|.|TRBJ2-1
CATSRAGTGGLWEQFF
TGTGCCACCAGCAGAGCGGGGACAGGGGGCTTGTGGGAGCAGTTCTTC
>TRBV29-1|.|.|TRBJ2-3
CSAFGDTQYF
TGCAGTGCTTTTGGAGATACGCAGTATTTT
>TRBV4-1|.|.|TRBJ2-7
CASSQTPIGREGDEQYF
TGCGCCAGCAGCCAAACTCCAATCGGCAGGGAAGGGGACGAGCAGTACTTC
>TRBV7-2|TRBD1|.|TRBJ1-5
CASSPGQGVQPQHF
TGTGCCAGCAGCCCTGGACAGGGGGTTCAGCCCCAGCATTTT
>TRBV10-1|.|.|TRBJ2-2
CASSEFRTAGELFF
TGCGCCAGCAGTGAGTTCCGGACGGCCGGGGAGCTGTTTTTT
>TRBV5-6|.|once|TRBJ2-7
CASSFLASTYEQYF
TGTGCCAGCAGCTTCCTAGCGAGCACCTACGAGCAGTACTTC
>TRBV27|.|.|TRBJ2-2
CASSLGSLNTGELFF
TGTGCCAGCAGTCTCGGGTCTTTGAACACCGGGGAGCTGTTTTTT
>TRBV9|TRBD1|few|TRBJ1-1
CASSEGTGALNTEAFF
TGTGCCAGCAGCGAGGGGACAGGGGCTTTGAACACTGAAGCTTTCTTT
>TRBV7-9|.|.|TRBJ2-7
CASSLAGRIYEQYF
TGTGCCAGCAGCTTAGCGGGACGGATCTACGAGCAGTACTTC
>TRBV6-5|.|once|TRBJ1-2
CASSWGKNYGYTF
TGTGCCAGCAGTTGGGGGAAAAACTATGGCTACACCTTC
>TRBV25-1|.|few|TRBJ1-2
CAVGGEGRYTF
TGTGCCGTCGGAGGTGAAGGGCGCTACACCTTC
>TRBV15|TRBD2|.|TRBJ2-7
CATSSRRGGSPYEQYF
TGTGCCACCAGCAGTAGGCGGGGAGGGAGTCCCTACGAGCAGTACTTC
>TRBV5-1|TRBD1|.|TRBJ2-6
CASSQRTGFGANVLTF
TGCGCCAGCAGCCAACGGACAGGGTTCGGGGCCAACGTCCTGACTTTC
>TRBV4-3|.|.|TRBJ1-2
CASSQDYSDGHTF
TGCGCCAGCAGCCAAGATTATTCGGACGGCCATACCTTC
>TRBV5-4|TRBD2|.|TRBJ2-2
CASSFAGGPLGELFF
TGTGCCAGCAGCTTCGCGGGAGGGCCCCTCGGGGAGCTGTTTTTT
>TRBV5-1|TRBD1|.|TRBJ2-1
CASSWGQGGTNEQFF
TGCGCCAGCAGCTGGGGACAGGGGGGCACCAATGAGCAGTTCTTC
>TRBV10-3|TRBD2|.|TRBJ2-7
CAISESGGTTYEQYF
TGTGCCATCAGTGAGTCTGGCGGGACTACCTACGAGCAGTACTTC
>TRBV7-6|.|.|TRBJ2-3
CASSLVGESTDTQYF
TGTGCCAGCAGCTTAGTGGGCGAATCCACAGATACGCAGTATTTT
>TRBV11-1|.|.|TRBJ2-5
CASSNTRQETQYF
TGTGCCAGCAGCAATACCAGACAAGAGACCCAGTACTTC
>TRBV18|TRBD1|.|TRBJ1-1
CASSRDRGNTEAFF
TGTGCCAGCTCCCGAGACAGGGGAAACACTGAAGCTTTCTTT
>TRBV4-1|.|.|TRBJ2-7
CASSQVGRSSYEQYF
TGCGCCAGCAGCCAAGTAGGCAGAAGCTCCTACGAGCAGTACTTC
>TRBV27|TRBD2|.|TRBJ2-2
CASSLLGLAGGRTGELFF
TGTGCCAGCAGTTTGCTGGGACTAGCGGGAGGAAGGACCGGGGAGCTGTTTTTT
>TRBV28|TRBD2|.|TRBJ2-3
CASSLPGLADYLSTDTQYF
TGTGCCAGCAGTTTACCCGGACTAGCGGACTACCTTAGCACAGATACGCAGTATTTT
>TRBV4-2|.|.|TRBJ2-7
CASSPTGIYEQYF
TGTGCCAGCAGCCCCACCGGGATCTACGAGCAGTACTTC